The present TCR beta chain was sequenced within a study of OX40 agonist ivuxolimab in advanced cancers. With regard to this clone: The antigen is undetermined.

Measured with immunoSEQ multiplex PCR; TCRdb has only the in-frame clones, and not every one. This sample has 53,000 or so clones, with 84% found just once. Study-level points and caveats: It was not determined which antigens were specifically recognized by the peripheral T cells that had undergone clonal expansion.

This TCR derives from an adult with an advanced solid tumor such as melanoma, head and neck, liver or kidney cancer. This specimen consisted of CD4+ or CD8+ T cells sorted from blood, obtained in a trial of the OX40 agonist ivuxolimab.

The CDR3, as DNA: TGCGCCAGCAGCTTGGAGGGCAGGGGAGGGGAGCAGTACTTC. This codes for CASSLEGRGGEQYF. The chain has TRBV5-1 and TRBJ2-7, with D perhaps matching TRBD2 (7 bases). The CDR3 contains 14 residues. V was trimmed by 0 bases and J by 7 bases, leaving 14 bases between them. Germline-derived CDR1 and CDR2 are SGHRS and YFSETQ.